Below, one T cell receptor (beta chain) is given with its context. No antigen is known for it. The assay was immunoSEQ multiplex PCR, and TCRdb's table has in-frame clones only and misses some. The sample records about 20,000 clones, roughly 82% being singletons. This record belongs to a study of OX40 agonist ivuxolimab in advanced cancers. Study summary: Previous treatment with anti-PD-1, anti-PD-L1 or anti-CTLA-4 therapy was allowed; 40% had received some. General study points: CD8+ T cells showed, on average, more clonal expansion than CD4+ cells.

Trimming cost V 8 bases and J 8 bases; bases outside gene matches: 10. The CDR3 has 13 amino acids. Germline V CDR1 and CDR2: SQVTM, ANQGSEA. Here the sequenced sample was CD4+ or CD8+ T cells sorted from blood, taken in a trial of the OX40 agonist ivuxolimab. The chain carries TRBV29-1 and TRBJ2-1; 9 bases are a match to TRBD2. The receptor was isolated from an adult with an advanced solid tumor such as melanoma, head and neck, liver or kidney cancer. CDR3 nucleotide sequence: TGCAGCTCGAGTGGTAGCGGGAGTGATGAGCAGTTCTTC. Encoded protein: CSSSGSGSDEQFF.